This entry features one T cell receptor (beta chain) sequence. Its antigen specificity is not known. No base quality information exists; no much larger clone differs at one position. The entry originates in a study of PD-1 blockade in classical Hodgkin lymphoma (dated by TCRdb to the early 2020s). Regarding the research as a whole: Nivolumab dosing was 3 mg/kg intravenously every 2 weeks, continuing until either disease progression or unacceptable toxicity. A peripheral blood immune signature of response to PD-1 blockade in classical Hodgkin lymphoma was defined using TCR beta sequencing and CyTOF. What the work shows at the level of the full study, not this receptor alone: Baseline TCR diversity was reported as lower in newly diagnosed patients than in healthy donors, and lower still in relapsed/refractory patients. Lower diversity was observed in patients in whom nivolumab was started less than 1 year after ASCT, and these patients were excluded from later analyses so that confounding by immune reconstitution would be avoided. CD4+ but not CD8+ TCR diversity rose significantly by C4D1 (p=0.0027 vs p=0.16), most apparent in complete responders (p=0.02). Among trial patients, those achieving complete response had baseline diversity similar to that of newly diagnosed patients, while diversity was significantly lower in partial responders and progressors. The study was restricted to a single clinical trial cohort, and the causes of repertoire differences, possibly disease activity or prior therapy, were left undefined.

Taken with the paper, the label for time point translates to: cycle 2 day 1 (C2D1) of nivolumab. Every trial patient had relapsed after autologous stem cell transplantation, and cohorts A, B and C differed in prior brentuximab vedotin exposure. The trial cohort was composed of around 60 patients with relapsed/refractory classical Hodgkin lymphoma, for whom complete response, partial response or progressive disease was recorded as best overall response. In the multi-cohort phase II CheckMate 205 trial, trial patients received single-agent nivolumab. An independent review committee assessed best overall response by applying the 2007 International Working Group response criteria. Trial PBMCs were collected just before the start of nivolumab (C1D1) and during therapy at cycle 2 day 1 and cycle 4 day 1. Peripheral blood was collected in 8 mL Vacutainer Cell Preparation Tubes, from which PBMCs were isolated by centrifugation and then cryopreserved.

The Qiagen DNeasy kit was used to extract genomic DNA from unsorted PBMCs and from the negatively selected CD4+ and CD8+ fractions. TCR beta CDR3 regions were amplified by immunoSEQ multiplex PCR using primers annealing to V and J segments. A synthetic immune receptor repertoire was used to minimize amplification bias, and any remaining bias was removed computationally after sequencing. Concerning the study's data processing: Custom Python scripts were used to quantify repertoire diversity as the Shannon entropy index. Unsorted, CD4+ and CD8+ repertoires were examined separately, except in combined analyses, for which CD4+ and CD8+ sequences were merged in silico. A clone counted as expanded when the clone's frequency after treatment rose at least 2-fold relative to C1D1, and clones undetected at baseline were given a pseudocount of 0.5. Clones with 0 or 1 copy at C1D1 were defined as singleton clones, while clones with 2 or more copies were defined as non-singleton clones. Clones expanded in unsorted samples were labelled as CD4+, CD8+ or unknown by matching protein sequences in sorted samples from the same patient. Wilcoxon tests on paired samples were used to test diversity changes from C1D1 to C4D1. Held by TCRdb, this immuneACCESS table contains in-frame sequences only and omits some clones. Under half of the omission traces to an unresolved V gene where checked; the cause of the rest is unknown. V, J and clone size reflect that table, while D and trimming were determined from the DNA. The sample table shows around 100,000 clones, and 75% to 90% are seen once. The ten largest clonotypes hold around 6.6% of the sample.

Cut back by 0 bases and 10 bases, the V and J ends lie 9 bases apart. The CDR3, cysteine through phenylalanine, is 12 amino acids long. Only the CDR3 DNA is retained, 36 bases long and in frame from the first base. Based on the germline V gene (reference sequence), the CDR1 and CDR2 sequences are MNHNY and SVGAGI. The clonotype originates from a human donor with classical Hodgkin lymphoma. Sequenced material: peripheral blood mononuclear cells (PBMCs), taken before the second cycle of nivolumab. The chain is encoded by TRBV6-6 joined to TRBJ1-2; the D gene is perhaps TRBD1, on 5 matching bases. In nucleotides, the sequence is TGTGCCAGCAGTTACTCAGAGGGGACCTACACCTTC. It encodes CASSYSEGTYTF.